Each of the 6 T cell receptor beta chains below was sequenced from the same sample in a study of T cells in Graves' hyperthyroidism and ophthalmopathy. Using RNA transcripts as the source, TCR beta CDR3 regions were amplified. An initial round of RT-PCR targeting the TCR CDR3 relied on the HTBI primer set. MiXCR, applied by TCRdb to the multiplex PCR reads, yields one record per CDR3 protein. This sample carries approximately 620,000 distinct CDR3 sequences, 15% to 20% of them seen once, and the ten largest clones take around 3.5%. Material: blood. These receptors all stem from a woman aged 35 to 49 with Graves' ophthalmopathy.

This clonotype was recorded at least ten times. V is TRBV7-6 and J is TRBJ2-3; a weak D match, TRBD1 (6 bases). This CDR3 contains 14 residues. Between the trimmed V and J ends, which lost 3 bases and 1 base, there was a span of 8 bases. Germline CDR1 SGHVS, CDR2 FNYEAQ. The CDR3 sequence is CASSLYRGTDTQYF. The CDR3 DNA reads as TGTGCCAGCAGCTTGTACAGGGGCACAGATACGCAGTATTTT.

In this sample, this clonotype turned up a few times. J is TRBJ1-6 and V is TRBV7-8; D may be TRBD1 (6 bases). The CDR3 length is 15 residues. The V gene lost 0 bases and the J gene lost 7 bases, with 10 bases spanning the gap. The germline V gene has CDR1 SGHVS and CDR2 FQNEAQ. CDR3 region: CASSLAYRVNSPLHF. For the CDR3, the DNA is TGTGCCAGCAGCTTAGCCTACAGGGTCAATTCACCCCTCCACTTT.

The rearrangement links TRBV30 to TRBJ2-5; D is ambiguous. Germline V lookup: CDR1 GTSNPN, CDR2 SVGIG (reference sequence). Trimming pared 2 bases from V and 4 bases from J, leaving 11 bases between. This CDR3 is 13 amino acids long. CDR3 sequence: CAWSISHGETQYF. For the CDR3, the DNA is TGTGCCTGGAGTATATCTCATGGAGAGACCCAGTACTTC.

The rearrangement joins TRBV6-1 to TRBJ1-4, with unresolved D. V was shortened by 8 bases and J by 5 bases, with 27 bases between the two germline ends. The germline gives CDR1 MNHNS, CDR2 SASEGT. The CDR3 is 18 amino acids. Written as DNA, the CDR3 is TGTGCCAGCGCCATCCGGACCGGGAGGCAGCTAAAAAATGAAAAACTGTTTTTT. Its translation: CASAIRTGRQLKNEKLFF.

About this clonotype itself: The CDR3 carries no conserved terminal phenylalanine or tryptophan, so it likely arises from a read error. The chain combines TRBV7-2 with TRBJ2-4, with D perhaps matching TRBD1 or TRBD2 (7 bases each). There are 17 residues in the CDR3. CDR1 and CDR2 (germline): SGHTA, FQGNSA. The germline V and J ends were trimmed by 8 bases and 3 bases, with 23 bases remaining between them. The CDR3 loop is CASGGGVRGNGKNIQYL. In nucleotides, the CDR3 is TGTGCCAGCGGGGGGGGGGTCAGGGGGAATGGCAAAAACATTCAGTACCTC.

This clonotype showed up just a few times. The chain has TRBV20-1 and TRBJ2-1; TRBD2 is a possible D gene (5 bases). The CDR3 runs 13 residues. Germline V gives CDR1 DFQATT, CDR2 SNEGSKA (reference sequence). Trimming took off 3 bases at V and 10 bases at J, with 16 bases between the two ends. CDR3 DNA sequence: TGCAGTGCTAGGGACTCCAGACCCGACGAGCAGTTCTTC. Its protein is CSARDSRPDEQFF.